The 13 T cell receptor beta chains below come from one sample, sequenced in a study of shared clonotypes between healthy human individuals. Libraries were prepared by immunoSEQ multiplex PCR; TCRdb keeps only in-frame clonotypes and omits some of them. The profile shows more than 1 million clones, 78% of them singletons. The sample taken for sequencing was memory CD4+ T cells from PBMCs. Described subset: CD45RA-negative fraction. Receptors were obtained from a young man in good health. Some clones in this sample may be carry-over from other donors' samples.

The chain couples TRBV7-8 to TRBJ2-7, with 7 bases aligning to TRBD2. With 5 bases clipped from V and 6 bases from J, the junction kept 4 bases outside the gene matches. The CDR3 has 12 amino acids. Germline CDR1 is SGHVS and CDR2 is FQNEAQ. Here the CDR3 reads CASSVTSVEQYF. The CDR3, as DNA: TGTGCCAGCAGCGTTACTAGCGTCGAGCAGTACTTC.

With regard to this clone: The identical CDR3 is also encoded by other nucleotide sequences in the sample. J is TRBJ2-2 and V is TRBV7-3; 14 bases are a match to TRBD2. The germline V gene has CDR1 SGHTA and CDR2 FQGTGA. V gave up 5 bases and J gave up 6 bases; unmatched junction bases: 2. The CDR3 extends over 15 amino acids. Here the CDR3 DNA reads TGTGCCAGCAGCCTGGGACTAGCGGGAGCCGGGGAGCTGTTTTTT. Translated: CASSLGLAGAGELFF.

The J gene is TRBJ2-3, the V gene TRBV7-9; the D is unclear. V gave up 8 bases and J gave up 5 bases, with 17 bases separating them. Germline lookup yields CDR1 SEHNR and CDR2 FQNEAQ (reference sequence). The CDR3 extends over 14 amino acids. Here the CDR3 DNA reads TGTGCCAGCGCTTTACCTATAAGAGAAGATACGCAGTATTTT. Translation: CASALPIREDTQYF. The full variable domain, in which reference TRBV7-9 and TRBJ2-3 provide the parts outside the CDR3, is DTGVSQNPRHKITKRGQNVTFRCDPISEHNRLYWYRQTLGQGPEFLTYFQNEAQLEKSRLLSDRFSAERPKGSFSTLEIQRTEQGDSAMYLCASALPIREDTQYFGPGTRLTVL.

The chain joins TRBV11-1 to TRBJ1-1; D is unresolved. The V end lost 5 bases, the J end lost 7 bases, and 14 bases lay between the germline ends. Germline CDR1 reads SGHAT; CDR2 reads FQDESV (reference sequence). This CDR3 is built from 13 residues. The CDR3 is CASSVGWGGEAFF. CDR3 DNA sequence: TGTGCCAGCAGCGTCGGGTGGGGAGGTGAAGCTTTCTTT.

The chain employs TRBV6-1 and TRBJ1-2; 11 bases are a match to TRBD1. Germline assignment: CDR1 MNHNS and CDR2 SASEGT. This CDR3 region has 14 residues. Trimming at V came to 6 bases and at J to 4 bases, leaving 4 bases not matched to a gene. The CDR3 DNA reads as TGTGCCAGCAGCGGGACAGGGGGATTCTATGGCTACACCTTC. Its protein is CASSGTGGFYGYTF.

The V and J genes are TRBV2 and TRBJ2-7, with TRBD2 as a possible D gene (6 bases). Germline V gene sequence: CDR1 SNHLY, CDR2 FYNNEI. This CDR3 region has 16 residues. The ends were cut back, 3 bases at V and 6 bases at J, with 21 bases in the middle. The CDR3 nucleotides are TGTGCCAGCAGTGATAGTATTGGGGAGGCCTCGCGCGAGCAGTACTTC. Translation: CASSDSIGEASREQYF.

With regard to this clone: A single base is all that separates this from a far larger clone, so a read error is likely. In the same sample, other DNA sequences code for this CDR3. This chain joins TRBV19 and TRBJ1-5, with D possibly being TRBD1 (5 bases). V lost 1 base to trimming and J lost 4 bases, with 8 bases between them. CDR3 length equals 14 residues. From germline, CDR1 is LNHDA and CDR2 SQIVND (reference sequence). CDR3 nucleotides: TGTGCCAGTAGTATAGGGGCAGGGAATCAGCCCCAGCATTTT. Its protein is CASSIGAGNQPQHF.

This clone was counted once. The chain employs TRBV27 and TRBJ2-3; D is unclear. The V gene lost 7 bases and the J gene lost 2 bases, with 1 base spanning the gap. The CDR3 contains 10 residues. The germline V gene has CDR1 MNHEY and CDR2 SMNVEV (reference sequence). This chain's CDR3 is CASNTDTQYF. DNA for the CDR3: TGTGCCAGCAACACAGATACGCAGTATTTT.

The rearrangement links TRBV28 to TRBJ2-3; D may correspond to TRBD1 or TRBD2 (6 bases each). CDR3 length: 14 amino acids. V lost 3 bases, J lost 4 bases, and 11 bases lay in between. Germline V lookup: CDR1 MDHEN, CDR2 SYDVKM. DNA for the CDR3: TGTGCCAGCAGTTTCAACAGGGAGGCAGATACGCAGTATTTT. Translating gives CASSFNREADTQYF.

This clone was observed a handful of times. The chain uses TRBV6-5 and TRBJ1-3; D is undetermined. Germline V CDR1 and CDR2: MNHEY, SVGAGI. Trimming left V 2 bases short and J 3 bases short, with 2 bases between. CDR3 length: 12 residues. Written as DNA, the CDR3 is TGTGCCAGCAGTTACAATGGAAACACCATATATTTT. This codes for CASSYNGNTIYF.

This clone was seen only a few times. The same CDR3 is also encoded by other DNA sequences in this sample. The chain couples TRBV2 to TRBJ2-1; D is unclear. The CDR3 consists of 10 residues. The V end lost 6 bases, the J end lost 10 bases, and 7 bases lay between the germline ends. Germline lookup yields CDR1 SNHLY and CDR2 FYNNEI. DNA of the CDR3: TGTGCCAGCAGATTAGGGGAGCAGTTCTTC. It codes for CASRLGEQFF. Full variable domain (rest looked up from reference TRBV2 and TRBJ2-1): EPEVTQTPSHQVTQMGQEVILRCVPISNHLYFYWYRQILGQKVEFLVSFYNNEISEKSEIFDDQFSVERPDGSNFTLKIRSTKLEDSAMYFCASRLGEQFFGPGTRLTVL.

V usage is TRBV5-1 and J usage is TRBJ1-1; D gene ambiguous. V gave up 3 bases and J gave up 0 bases, with 15 bases separating them. CDR1 SGHRS and CDR2 YFSETQ come from the germline V gene. The CDR3 spans 16 residues. The CDR3: CASSWNSRGLNTEAFF. CDR3 nucleotides: TGCGCCAGCAGCTGGAATAGCCGAGGACTGAACACTGAAGCTTTCTTT. The full variable domain, with the rest looked up from reference TRBV5-1 and TRBJ1-1, is KAGVTQTPRYLIKTRGQQVTLSCSPISGHRSVSWYQQTPGQGLQFLFEYFSETQRNKGNFPGRFSGRQFSNSRSEMNVSTLELGDSALYLCASSWNSRGLNTEAFFGQGTRLTVV.

The chain joins TRBV7-9 to TRBJ2-7, with no clear D. V dropped 1 base and J dropped 3 bases, with 13 bases sitting between them. The length of the CDR3 is 15 residues. Looked up from germline, CDR1 is SEHNR and CDR2 is FQNEAQ (reference sequence). The CDR3 spells CASSLVGGSYYEQYF. The DNA for the CDR3 is TGTGCCAGCAGCTTAGTCGGTGGCAGCTACTACGAGCAGTACTTC.